These 18 T cell receptor beta chains share one sample of origin, sequenced in a study of blood T cell repertoires in COVID-19. Profiled with immunoSEQ multiplex PCR; TCRdb holds only in-frame clones, not every one. The repertoire consists of about 87,000 clones, with roughly 88% occurring once and the leading ten covering around 3.3%. The sample taken for sequencing was peripheral blood. Every receptor here comes from a woman older than 75 with COVID-19, enrolled during active disease.

The V gene is TRBV19, the J gene TRBJ2-1, with TRBD2 matching over 8 bases. V lost 5 bases and J lost 0; bases outside the gene matches: 12. The length of the CDR3 is 18 residues. Per the germline V gene, CDR1 is LNHDA and CDR2 is SQIVND (reference sequence). CDR3 nucleotides: TGTGCCAGTAGTCTATCGACTAGCGCCAAAGGCTCCTACAATGAGCAGTTCTTC. It translates to CASSLSTSAKGSYNEQFF.

The chain combines TRBV7-9 with TRBJ2-6, with D possibly matching TRBD1 (6 bases). This CDR3 has 17 residues. V was clipped by 4 bases and J by 2 bases, with 15 bases between them. The germline V gene has CDR1 SEHNR and CDR2 FQNEAQ (reference sequence). The DNA for the CDR3 is TGTGCCAGCAGCTCCAGGGGCTTAGGTACTGGGGCCAACGTCCTGACTTTC. It yields the protein CASSSRGLGTGANVLTF.

In this sample, this clone turned up once. The chain is built from TRBV5-4 and TRBJ2-7; maybe TRBD2 (5 bases). Trimming cost V 3 bases and J 6 bases, with 10 bases left between them. There are 12 residues in the CDR3. The germline V gene encodes CDR1 SGHNT and CDR2 YYREEE (reference sequence). CDR3: CASSYDGVEQYF. CDR3 DNA: TGTGCCAGCAGCTACGACGGGGTCGAGCAGTACTTC.

CDR3 protein: CAVRDRVTYGYTF. The CDR3 DNA reads as TGTGCCGTTAGGGACAGGGTTACATATGGCTACACCTTC. This sequence joins TRBV19 and TRBJ1-2, with TRBD1 matching 9 bases. Germline trimming cut 11 bases from V and 5 bases from J; bases unmatched to any gene: 9. This CDR3 spans 13 amino acids. The germline CDR1 and CDR2 sequences are LNHDA and SQIVND (reference sequence).

The chain has TRBV3-1 (or the pseudogene TRBV3-2) and TRBJ2-1, with 8 nucleotides matching TRBD2. Trimming at V came to 8 bases and at J to 5 bases, leaving 5 bases not matched to a gene. Germline CDR1 is LGHDT and CDR2 is YNNKEL (reference sequence). CDR3 length: 13 amino acids. CDR3 amino acids: CASGLAVNNEQFF. The CDR3 region has the DNA TGTGCCAGCGGACTAGCAGTAAACAATGAGCAGTTCTTC.

V gene TRBV15 combines with J gene TRBJ2-3, with 9 bases identical to TRBD1. V lost 3 bases to trimming and J lost 4 bases; unmatched junction nucleotides: 8. The CDR3 has 16 amino acids. The germline CDR1 and CDR2 sequences are LNHNV and YYDKDF (reference sequence). The CDR3 coding sequence is TGTGCCACCAGCAGCGGGGGGACAGGGAGGTCAGATACGCAGTATTTT. Its protein product is CATSSGGTGRSDTQYF.

This rearrangement joins TRBV7-3 to TRBJ2-5; D possibly corresponds to TRBD1 (5 bases). Germline V CDR1 and CDR2: SGHTA, FQGTGA. This CDR3 comprises 14 residues. Trimming removed 5 bases at V and 5 bases at J, with 15 bases between. The CDR3 protein is CASSPQGGPETQYF. DNA for the CDR3: TGTGCCAGCAGCCCGCAGGGTGGGCCTGAGACCCAGTACTTC.

The chain recombines TRBV15 with TRBJ2-5; D not certain. Germline lookup yields CDR1 LNHNV and CDR2 YYDKDF (reference sequence). The CDR3 runs to 15 residues. V lost 3 bases and J 5 bases, leaving 16 bases between the germline ends. CDR3 loop: CATSSAAPPGETQYF. CDR3 bases: TGTGCCACCAGCAGCGCCGCCCCCCCGGGTGAGACCCAGTACTTC.

The chain couples TRBV5-1 to TRBJ2-3; the D gene is possibly TRBD2 (6 bases). The V gene lost 5 bases and the J gene lost 0 bases, with 10 bases spanning the gap. CDR1 is SGHRS and CDR2 is YFSETQ in the germline V gene. The length of the CDR3 is 14 residues. The CDR3 spells CASRSSGSTDTQYF. CDR3 coding DNA: TGCGCCAGCAGAAGCAGCGGGAGCACAGATACGCAGTATTTT.

This clone occurred once. V usage is TRBV7-9 and J usage is TRBJ2-4; a possible D gene is TRBD2 (6 bases). The CDR3 runs to 15 residues. Trimming left V 0 bases short and J 5 bases short, with 11 bases between. The germline gives CDR1 SEHNR, CDR2 FQNEAQ (reference sequence). CDR3 amino acids: CASSLAVGGENIQYF. The CDR3 nucleotides read TGTGCCAGCAGCTTAGCGGTGGGAGGTGAAAACATTCAGTACTTC.

The chain carries TRBV19 and TRBJ1-2; 9 positions agree with TRBD1. J gave up 8 bases and V 6 bases, and 10 bases lay outside the gene matches. This CDR3 has 14 residues. Germline values: CDR1 LNHDA, CDR2 SQIVND (reference sequence). CDR3 bases: TGTGCCAGTAGATTCACAGGGGGCGCGGAGGGCTACACCTTC. This codes for CASRFTGGAEGYTF.

This sequence joins TRBV13 and TRBJ2-5; D gene unclear. Looked up from germline, CDR1 is PRHDT and CDR2 is FYEKMQ (reference sequence). The CDR3 totals 13 residues. The V end lost 5 bases, the J end lost 1 base, and 8 bases lay between the germline ends. Here the CDR3 reads CASSTRVQETQYF. CDR3 coding DNA: TGTGCCAGCAGCACCCGGGTCCAAGAGACCCAGTACTTC.

This sequence joins TRBV5-5 and TRBJ1-5; 10 bases are shared with TRBD1. The CDR3 runs to 14 residues. Germline CDR1 reads SGHKS; CDR2 reads YYEKEE (reference sequence). The V segment lost 4 bases and the J segment 5 bases; nucleotides outside the gene matches: 3. CDR3 sequence (DNA): TGTGCCAGCAGCGCCGGGACAGGGGATCAGCCCCAGCATTTT. Translated: CASSAGTGDQPQHF.

This rearrangement joins TRBV4-2 to TRBJ2-1; maybe TRBD1 (5 bases). The germline V gene encodes CDR1 LGHNA and CDR2 YNFKEQ. The CDR3 is 14 residues long. V was cut by 0 bases and J by 12 bases, with 15 bases left in between. The CDR3 DNA reads as TGTGCCAGCAGCCAAGATTTGCAGGGCGTTGGGCAGTTCTTC. Translation: CASSQDLQGVGQFF.

The V call is TRBV10-3, the J call TRBJ2-7, with D tentatively TRBD2 (5 bases). V shed 3 bases and J shed 0 bases, with 12 bases lying between them. CDR3 length: 15 amino acids. Germline V lookup: CDR1 ENHRY, CDR2 SYGVKD. The CDR3, as DNA: TGTGCCATCAGTGAAATCGGGATTTACTCCTACGAGCAGTACTTC. Translating gives CAISEIGIYSYEQYF.

The chain couples TRBV10-3 to TRBJ2-2; 7 bases map to TRBD2. Germline V gene sequence: CDR1 ENHRY, CDR2 SYGVKD. The CDR3 has 15 residues. The V and J ends lost 0 bases and 8 bases, in that order; junction bases with no gene match: 6. CDR3 nucleotides: TGTGCCATCAGTGAGTCCACTACTAGCGCTGGGGAGCTGTTTTTT. Translated: CAISESTTSAGELFF.

The rearrangement links TRBV28 to TRBJ1-5; D might be TRBD1 (5 bases). Germline-derived CDR1 and CDR2 are MDHEN and SYDVKM. V dropped 8 bases and J dropped 7 bases, with 21 bases sitting between them. CDR3 size: 15 residues. The CDR3 bases are TGTGCCAGCGGAATCCAGGGCAGGAACATCCAGCCCCAGCATTTT. It specifies CASGIQGRNIQPQHF.

The chain combines TRBV5-4 with TRBJ2-3, with TRBD2 identical over 14 bases. Germline loops: CDR1 SGHNT, CDR2 YYREEE (reference sequence). There are 17 residues in the CDR3. V shed 4 bases and J 4 bases; nucleotides not matched to a gene: 8. The CDR3 protein is CASSPTSGGAFPDTQYF. The CDR3 nucleotides read TGTGCCAGCAGCCCGACTAGCGGGGGGGCCTTCCCAGATACGCAGTATTTT.